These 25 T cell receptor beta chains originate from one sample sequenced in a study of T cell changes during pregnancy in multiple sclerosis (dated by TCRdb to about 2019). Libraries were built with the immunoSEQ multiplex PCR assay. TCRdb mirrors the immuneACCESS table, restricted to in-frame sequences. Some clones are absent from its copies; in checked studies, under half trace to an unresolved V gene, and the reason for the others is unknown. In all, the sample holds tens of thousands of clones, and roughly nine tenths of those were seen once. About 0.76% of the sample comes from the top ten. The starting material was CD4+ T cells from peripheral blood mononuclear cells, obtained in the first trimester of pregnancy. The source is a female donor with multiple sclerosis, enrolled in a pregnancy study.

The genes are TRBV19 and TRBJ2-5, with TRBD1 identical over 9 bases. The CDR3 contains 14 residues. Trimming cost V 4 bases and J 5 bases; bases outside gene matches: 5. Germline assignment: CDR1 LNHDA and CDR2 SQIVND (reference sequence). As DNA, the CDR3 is TGTGCCAGTAGTACGGGACAGGGATGGGAGACCCAGTACTTC. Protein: CASSTGQGWETQYF.

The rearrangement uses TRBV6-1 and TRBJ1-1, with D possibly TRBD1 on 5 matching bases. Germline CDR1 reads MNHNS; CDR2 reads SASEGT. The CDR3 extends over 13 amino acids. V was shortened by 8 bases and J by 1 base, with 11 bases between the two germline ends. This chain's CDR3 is CASEGQRNTEAFF. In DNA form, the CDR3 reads TGTGCCAGCGAAGGACAACGGAACACTGAAGCTTTCTTT.

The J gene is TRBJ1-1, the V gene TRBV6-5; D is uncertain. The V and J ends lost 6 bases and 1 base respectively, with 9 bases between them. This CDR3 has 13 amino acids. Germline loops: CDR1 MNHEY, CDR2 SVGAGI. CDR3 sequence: CASRPTPNTEAFF. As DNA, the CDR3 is TGTGCCAGCAGGCCGACTCCGAACACTGAAGCTTTCTTT.

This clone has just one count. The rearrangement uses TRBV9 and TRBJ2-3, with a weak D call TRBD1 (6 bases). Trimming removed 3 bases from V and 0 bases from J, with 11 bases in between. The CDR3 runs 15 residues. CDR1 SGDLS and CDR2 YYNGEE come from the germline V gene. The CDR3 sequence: CASSARGQSTDTQYF. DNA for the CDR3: TGTGCCAGCAGCGCCCGCGGACAGAGCACAGATACGCAGTATTTT.

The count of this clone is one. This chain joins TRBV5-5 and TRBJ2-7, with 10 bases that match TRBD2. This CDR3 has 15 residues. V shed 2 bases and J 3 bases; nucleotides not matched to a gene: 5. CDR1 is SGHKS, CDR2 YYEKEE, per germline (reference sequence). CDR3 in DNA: TGTGCCAGCAGCTTCTCTAGCGGGGGTTTCTACGAGCAGTACTTC. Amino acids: CASSFSSGGFYEQYF.

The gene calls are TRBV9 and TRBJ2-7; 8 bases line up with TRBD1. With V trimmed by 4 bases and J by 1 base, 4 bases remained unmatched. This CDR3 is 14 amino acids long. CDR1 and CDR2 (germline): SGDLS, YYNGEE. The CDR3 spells CASSRTGGSYEQYF. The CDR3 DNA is TGTGCCAGCAGCCGCACAGGGGGTTCCTACGAGCAGTACTTC.

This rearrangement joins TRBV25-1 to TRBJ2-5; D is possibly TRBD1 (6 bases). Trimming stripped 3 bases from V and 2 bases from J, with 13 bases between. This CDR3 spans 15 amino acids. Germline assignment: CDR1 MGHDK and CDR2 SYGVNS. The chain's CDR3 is CASSDVRGGQETQYF. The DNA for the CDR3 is TGTGCCAGCAGTGATGTCAGAGGGGGTCAAGAGACCCAGTACTTC.

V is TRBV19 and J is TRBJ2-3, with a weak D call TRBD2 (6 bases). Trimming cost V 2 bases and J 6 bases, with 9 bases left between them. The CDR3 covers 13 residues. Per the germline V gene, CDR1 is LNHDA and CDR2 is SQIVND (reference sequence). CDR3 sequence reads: CASSIWGVDTQYF. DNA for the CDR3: TGTGCCAGTAGTATATGGGGGGTCGATACGCAGTATTTT.

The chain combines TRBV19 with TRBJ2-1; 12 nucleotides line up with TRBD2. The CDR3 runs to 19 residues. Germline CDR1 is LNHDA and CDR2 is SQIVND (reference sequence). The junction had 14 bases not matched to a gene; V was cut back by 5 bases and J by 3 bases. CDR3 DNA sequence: TGTGCCAGTAGTTTGACTAGCGGGGGACAACACCAACTCTACAATGAGCAGTTCTTC. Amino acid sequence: CASSLTSGGQHQLYNEQFF.

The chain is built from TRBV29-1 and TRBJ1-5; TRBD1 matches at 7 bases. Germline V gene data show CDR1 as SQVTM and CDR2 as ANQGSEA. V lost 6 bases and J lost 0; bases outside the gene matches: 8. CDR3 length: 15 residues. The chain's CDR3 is CSVSITGDSNQPQHF. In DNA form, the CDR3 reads TGCAGCGTCTCCATTACAGGGGATAGCAATCAGCCCCAGCATTTT. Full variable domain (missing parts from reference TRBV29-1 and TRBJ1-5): SAVISQKPSRDICQRGTSLTIQCQVDSQVTMMFWYRQQPGQSLTLIATANQGSEATYESGFVIDKFPISRPNLTFSTLTVSNMSPEDSSIYLCSVSITGDSNQPQHFGDGTRLSIL.

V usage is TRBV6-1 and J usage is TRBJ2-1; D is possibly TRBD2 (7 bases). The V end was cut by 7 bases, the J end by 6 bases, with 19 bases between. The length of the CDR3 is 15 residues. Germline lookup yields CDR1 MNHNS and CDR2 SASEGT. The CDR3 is CASKLGGAQLNEQFF. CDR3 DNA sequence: TGTGCCAGCAAATTAGGGGGGGCCCAACTCAATGAGCAGTTCTTC.

CDR3 loop: CAWRKRGNEQYF. For the CDR3, the DNA is TGTGCCTGGAGAAAAAGGGGGAACGAGCAGTACTTC. The chain recombines TRBV30 with TRBJ2-7; the D gene is possibly TRBD1 (6 bases). The CDR3 contains 12 residues. The germline V gene has CDR1 GTSNPN and CDR2 SVGIG (reference sequence). With 3 bases removed from V and 5 bases from J, the gap between germline ends came to 11 bases.

CDR3 protein: CASSYTPPGTGELFF. CDR3 nucleotides: TGTGCCAGCAGCTACACGCCCCCAGGGACCGGGGAGCTGTTTTTT. This chain uses TRBV7-9 with TRBJ2-2; a weak D match, TRBD1 (5 bases). This CDR3 has 15 residues. V shed 4 bases and J shed 5 bases, with 14 bases lying between them. Germline V gene sequence: CDR1 SEHNR, CDR2 FQNEAQ (reference sequence).

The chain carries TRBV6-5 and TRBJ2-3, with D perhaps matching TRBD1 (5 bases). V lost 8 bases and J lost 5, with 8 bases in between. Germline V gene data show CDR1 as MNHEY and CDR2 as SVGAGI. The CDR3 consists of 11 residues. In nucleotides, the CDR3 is TGTGCCAGCCAGCAGGGAGATACGCAGTATTTT. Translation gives CASQQGDTQYF.

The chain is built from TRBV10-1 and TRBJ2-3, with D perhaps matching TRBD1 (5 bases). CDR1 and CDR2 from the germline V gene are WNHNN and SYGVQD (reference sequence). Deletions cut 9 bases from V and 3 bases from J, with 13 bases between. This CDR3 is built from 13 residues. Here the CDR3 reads CARICRDTDTQYF. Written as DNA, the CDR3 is TGCGCCAGGATTTGCAGGGATACAGATACGCAGTATTTT.

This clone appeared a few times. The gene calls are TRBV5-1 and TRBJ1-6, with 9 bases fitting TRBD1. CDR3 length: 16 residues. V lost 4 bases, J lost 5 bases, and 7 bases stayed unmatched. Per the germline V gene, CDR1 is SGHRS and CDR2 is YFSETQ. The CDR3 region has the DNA TGCGCCAGCAGCCGAACGACAGGGGGGAATAATTCACCCCTCCACTTT. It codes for CASSRTTGGNNSPLHF.

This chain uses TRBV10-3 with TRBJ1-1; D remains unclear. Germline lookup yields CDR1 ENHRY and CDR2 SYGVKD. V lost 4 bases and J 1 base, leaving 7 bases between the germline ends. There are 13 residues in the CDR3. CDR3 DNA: TGTGCCATCAGTGGACAAAAGAACACTGAAGCTTTCTTT. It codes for CAISGQKNTEAFF.

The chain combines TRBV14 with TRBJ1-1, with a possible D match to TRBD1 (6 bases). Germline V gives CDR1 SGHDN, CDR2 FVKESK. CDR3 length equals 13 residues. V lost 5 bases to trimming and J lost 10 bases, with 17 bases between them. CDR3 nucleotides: TGTGCCAGCAGCGCCCCAGGGGACGGGCGAGCTTTCTTT. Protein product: CASSAPGDGRAFF.

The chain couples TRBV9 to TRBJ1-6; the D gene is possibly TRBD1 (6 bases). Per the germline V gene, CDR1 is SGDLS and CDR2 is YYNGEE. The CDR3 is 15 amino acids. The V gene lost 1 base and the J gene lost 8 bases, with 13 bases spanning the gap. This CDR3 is CASSVRDRPYSPLHF. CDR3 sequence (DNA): TGTGCCAGCAGCGTACGTGACAGGCCCTATTCACCCCTCCACTTT.

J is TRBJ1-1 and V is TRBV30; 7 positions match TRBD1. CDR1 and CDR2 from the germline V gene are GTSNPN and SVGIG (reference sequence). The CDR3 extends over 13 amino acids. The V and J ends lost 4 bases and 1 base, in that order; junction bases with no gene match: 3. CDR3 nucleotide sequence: TGTGCCTGGACACGGGACAGGAACACTGAAGCTTTCTTT. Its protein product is CAWTRDRNTEAFF.

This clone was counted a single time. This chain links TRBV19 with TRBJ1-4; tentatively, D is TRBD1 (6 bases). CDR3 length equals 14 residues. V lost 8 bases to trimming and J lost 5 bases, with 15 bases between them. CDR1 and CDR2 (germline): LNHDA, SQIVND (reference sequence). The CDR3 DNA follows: TGTGCCAGTGAACGGGGGGGCCTAAATGAAAAACTGTTTTTT. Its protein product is CASERGGLNEKLFF.

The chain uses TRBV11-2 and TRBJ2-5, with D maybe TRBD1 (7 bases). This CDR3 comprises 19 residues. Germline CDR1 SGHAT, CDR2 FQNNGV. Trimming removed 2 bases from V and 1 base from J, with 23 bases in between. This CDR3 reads CASSLRSHAGQPSQETQYF. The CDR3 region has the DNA TGTGCCAGCAGCTTACGAAGCCATGCGGGACAGCCCTCCCAAGAGACCCAGTACTTC.

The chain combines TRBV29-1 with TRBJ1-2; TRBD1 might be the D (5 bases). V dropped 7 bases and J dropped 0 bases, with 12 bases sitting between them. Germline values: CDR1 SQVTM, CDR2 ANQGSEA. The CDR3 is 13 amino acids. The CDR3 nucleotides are TGCAGCGGGCGGCAAGGGGCTAACTATGGCTACACCTTC. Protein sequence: CSGRQGANYGYTF.

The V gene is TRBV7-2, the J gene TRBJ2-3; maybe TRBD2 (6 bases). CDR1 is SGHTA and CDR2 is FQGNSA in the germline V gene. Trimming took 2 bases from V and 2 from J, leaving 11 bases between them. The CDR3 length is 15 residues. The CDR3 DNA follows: TGTGCCAGCAGCTTACAGGTAGCGGACACAGATACGCAGTATTTT. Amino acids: CASSLQVADTDTQYF.

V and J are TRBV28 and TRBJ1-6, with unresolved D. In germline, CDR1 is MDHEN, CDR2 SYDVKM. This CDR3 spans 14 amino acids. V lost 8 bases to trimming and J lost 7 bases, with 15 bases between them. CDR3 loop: CASLPGGRNSPLHF. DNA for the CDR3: TGTGCCAGCCTGCCTGGAGGTCGCAATTCACCCCTCCACTTT.